This T cell receptor (beta chain) was recovered during a study of shared clonotypes between healthy human individuals. Study-wide points: Limited genetic and exposure-history diversity came from having few donors. Exclusively blood specimens were collected; tissue repertoires likely differ.

Naive CD8 cells were CD45RO-negative, positively selected for CCR7, excluding terminally differentiated effector memory CD45RA+ cells. The study enrolled healthy HIV-negative adults without recent acute infections or vaccinations as donors. V was cut by 0 bases and J by 0 bases, with 7 bases left in between. The CDR3 totals 15 residues. Germline V gives CDR1 ENHRY, CDR2 SYGVKD. An assay was performed, and its level was deep. The assay was immunoSEQ multiplex PCR, and TCRdb's table has in-frame clones only and misses some. The table includes some 2,100,000 clones, roughly 91% detected once. With respect to this clone: Antigen: not known.

The chain couples TRBV10-3 to TRBJ2-3; tentatively, D is TRBD1 (5 bases). The sequenced sample was naive CD8+ T cells from PBMCs. The sequence came from a man younger than 30 in good health. Some clones in this sample may be carry-over from other donors' samples. The CDR3 region is CAISESTASTDTQYF. The DNA for the CDR3 is TGTGCCATCAGTGAGTCGACAGCTAGCACAGATACGCAGTATTTT.